This entry lists 15 T cell receptor beta chains sequenced from one sample in a study of shared clonotypes between healthy human individuals. Data came from immunoSEQ multiplex PCR; TCRdb stores just in-frame clones and leaves some out. The table lists around 2.5 million clones, 80% to 95% of them singletons, with more than 0.35% in the top ten. The source material was naive CD4+ T cells from PBMCs. Sample subset: CD45RA+ positively selected. The receptors come from a man younger than 35 in good health. Some clones in this sample may be carry-over from other donors' samples.

Only one count was recorded for this clone. The chain has TRBV5-4 and TRBJ2-2; TRBD2 might be the D (6 bases). Trimming shortened V by 4 bases and J by 5 bases, and 12 bases separated the two germline ends. The CDR3 runs to 14 residues. Germline assignment: CDR1 SGHNT and CDR2 YYREEE (reference sequence). The chain's CDR3 is CASSQLGGTGELFF. The CDR3 DNA reads as TGTGCCAGCAGCCAATTAGGAGGGACCGGGGAGCTGTTTTTT.

The chain carries TRBV30 and TRBJ2-3; maybe TRBD2 (6 bases). The CDR3 has 13 residues. Germline V CDR1 and CDR2: GTSNPN, SVGIG (reference sequence). V shed 5 bases and J shed 3 bases, with 12 bases lying between them. The CDR3 sequence: CAWEIGGTDTQYF. CDR3 DNA sequence: TGTGCCTGGGAGATCGGAGGGACAGATACGCAGTATTTT.

This chain joins TRBV7-3 and TRBJ2-1; D unresolved. This CDR3 has 13 amino acids. V was shortened by 1 base and J by 6 bases, with 7 bases between the two germline ends. Per the germline V gene, CDR1 is SGHTA and CDR2 is FQGTGA. The CDR3 is CASSLNSINEQFF. CDR3 coding DNA: TGTGCCAGCAGCTTAAATAGCATCAATGAGCAGTTCTTC.

The V call is TRBV6-5, the J call TRBJ2-2; no reliable D call. This CDR3 is 14 amino acids long. Germline V gene sequence: CDR1 MNHEY, CDR2 SVGAGI. V lost 2 bases and J 3 bases, leaving 7 bases between the germline ends. CDR3 loop: CASSYERYTGELFF. The CDR3, as DNA: TGTGCCAGCAGTTACGAGCGATACACCGGGGAGCTGTTTTTT.

The gene calls are TRBV27 and TRBJ2-5; TRBD2 agrees at 9 bases. The CDR3 contains 15 residues. V was pared by 4 bases and J by 3 bases, with 6 bases of the junction left unmatched. The germline CDR1 and CDR2 sequences are MNHEY and SMNVEV (reference sequence). The CDR3 protein is CASSWLSGRKETQYF. In DNA, the CDR3 is TGTGCCAGCAGTTGGCTTAGCGGGAGAAAAGAGACCCAGTACTTC.

This clone was found once. This chain links TRBV7-9 with TRBJ1-2, with 8 bases identical to TRBD1. V lost 2 bases and J lost 8; bases outside the gene matches: 13. The CDR3 sequence is 16 residues long. Germline assignment: CDR1 SEHNR and CDR2 FQNEAQ (reference sequence). Here the CDR3 DNA reads TGTGCCAGCAGCTTAAGAGGAGACAGGGGAAGTCTAGGCTACACCTTC. It is translated as CASSLRGDRGSLGYTF.

The genes are TRBV7-3 and TRBJ2-1; perhaps TRBD2 as D (5 bases). CDR3 length equals 16 residues. The V and J ends lost 2 bases and 2 bases respectively, with 13 bases between them. The germline V gene encodes CDR1 SGHTA and CDR2 FQGTGA. This CDR3 is CASSLAPAGTYNEQFF. The CDR3, as DNA: TGTGCCAGCAGCTTAGCTCCGGCCGGGACCTACAATGAGCAGTTCTTC.

This clone was found once. The rearrangement joins TRBV28 to TRBJ2-6; D is undetermined. CDR3 length: 15 amino acids. Germline V gene sequence: CDR1 MDHEN, CDR2 SYDVKM. V lost 8 bases, J lost 0 bases, and 11 bases lay in between. CDR3 in amino acids: CASEGGYSGANVLTF. The CDR3, as DNA: TGTGCCAGCGAAGGCGGTTACTCTGGGGCCAACGTCCTGACTTTC.

The V and J genes are TRBV18 and TRBJ1-1, with D perhaps TRBD1 (6 bases). Germline V gene sequence: CDR1 KGHSH, CDR2 LQKENI. V lost 2 bases and J lost 8, with 15 bases in between. The length of the CDR3 is 14 residues. Here the CDR3 DNA reads TGTGCCAGCTCACCAGAAACAGGGAACCCCGAAGCTTTCTTT. Amino acids: CASSPETGNPEAFF.

This clone was seen once. This clone may be a read error of a much larger clone one base away. The rearrangement links TRBV5-4 to TRBJ2-5; no reliable D call. The CDR3 totals 11 residues. V lost 4 bases and J lost 5, with 6 bases in between. Germline loops: CDR1 SGHNT, CDR2 YYREEE (reference sequence). The CDR3 sequence: CASSVGETQYF. The CDR3 DNA sequence: TGTGCCAGCAGCGTGGGGGAGACCCAGTACTTC. The full variable domain, rest sourced from reference TRBV5-4 and TRBJ2-5, is ETGVTQSPTHLIKTRGQQVTLRCSSQSGHNTVSWYQQALGQGPQFIFQYYREEENGRGNFPPRFSGLQFPNYSSELNVNALELDDSALYLCASSVGETQYFGPGTRLLVL.

There are a few counts of this clone. The genes are TRBV12-5 and TRBJ1-1; 9 bases are a match to TRBD1. The CDR3 length is 13 residues. Germline V lookup: CDR1 LGHNT, CDR2 FRNRAP. Losses at the gene ends were 3 bases for V and 8 bases for J; bases not matched to a gene: 4. CDR3 DNA: TGTGCTAGTGGTTTTTACGGGACAGGGGAAGCTTTCTTT. Protein: CASGFYGTGEAFF.

This chain connects TRBV6-6 to TRBJ1-4; TRBD1 might be the D (5 bases). Looked up from germline, CDR1 is MNHNY and CDR2 is SVGAGI (reference sequence). The CDR3 loop spans 15 amino acids. The V end lost 2 bases, the J end lost 5 bases, and 12 bases lay between the germline ends. The CDR3 DNA sequence: TGTGCCAGCAGTTACGGTTGGCAGGGAAATGAAAAACTGTTTTTT. Translated, it gives CASSYGWQGNEKLFF.

J is TRBJ2-3 and V is TRBV5-1; 9 nucleotides align to TRBD2. The CDR3 is 14 residues long. Per germline, CDR1 SGHRS and CDR2 YFSETQ. V trimming: 1 base; J trimming: 6 bases; junction bases outside the gene matches: 3. CDR3 sequence: CASSLSGGRDTQYF. CDR3 nucleotides: TGCGCCAGCAGCTTGAGCGGGGGGCGGGATACGCAGTATTTT.

The genes are TRBV4-1 and TRBJ2-7; no clear D gene. The CDR3 loop spans 13 amino acids. Germline V gives CDR1 MGHRA, CDR2 YSYEKL. The germline V and J ends were trimmed by 1 base and 2 bases, with 6 bases remaining between them. CDR3 DNA sequence: TGCGCCAGCAGCCAAGTCGGAGCCTACGAGCAGTACTTC. Protein sequence: CASSQVGAYEQYF.

For the CDR3, the DNA is TGTGCCAGCAGGCTACAGGGGTTCTACGAGCAGTACTTC. It specifies CASRLQGFYEQYF. J is TRBJ2-7 and V is TRBV28; 7 bases match TRBD1. The CDR3 loop spans 13 amino acids. Germline CDR1 reads MDHEN; CDR2 reads SYDVKM. V dropped 6 bases and J dropped 3; count of bases not matched to a gene: 5.